This T cell receptor (beta chain) was recovered during a study of T-cell memory formation after mild COVID-19. Regarding the study as a whole: Memory from before infection featured some responding clones, which suggests cross-reactive memory joined. CD4+ contracting clones were found mainly in CM and EM, and CD8+ ones in EMRA.

This CDR3 has 14 amino acids. V lost 6 bases and J lost 10; bases outside the gene matches: 7. Comment on this clonotype: Its specificity is unknown.

TCRdb reprocessed the 5' RACE reads with MiXCR, giving one entry per CDR3 protein. The sample consists of some 190,000 distinct CDR3 sequences, around 18% of them appearing once. The V and J genes are TRBV12-3 or TRBV12-4 and TRBJ2-1; 12 nucleotides align to TRBD1. The sequence derives from an adult woman who had mild COVID-19 (a few samples of this study predate the infection). Cell type and time point are not known. The source material was PBMCs or a T cell subset sorted from them (not recorded which). The CDR3 is CASRYRDRGREQFF. The CDR3 DNA follows: TGTGCCAGCAGATATCGGGACAGGGGGCGCGAGCAGTTCTTC.